One sample yielded the 17 T cell receptor beta chains listed below, sequenced in a study of T cells in Graves' hyperthyroidism and ophthalmopathy. Authors of the study amplified TCR beta CDR3 regions from RNA transcripts. The HTBI set primed first-round TCR CDR3 RT-PCR. Using its own MiXCR run on the multiplex PCR reads, TCRdb lists one record per CDR3 protein. Among approximately 40,000 distinct CDR3 sequences listed, around 53% were seen once. The sequencing input was blood. These receptors were obtained from a man between 40 and 49 years old with Graves' ophthalmopathy.

In regard to this clonotype: The junction does not match germline at one end; this may be a read error. This chain connects TRBV20-1 to TRBJ1-5, with 10 nucleotides matching TRBD1. Germline values: CDR1 DFQATT, CDR2 SNEGSKA (reference sequence). The CDR3 length is 15 residues. The CDR3 loop reads CGATLPGQGNQPQHF. CDR3 nucleotides: TGCGGTGCTACCCTACCGGGACAGGGGAATCAGCCCCAGCATTTT.

As concerns this clonotype: A read error may produce the germline difference seen at one junction end. The chain couples TRBV7-3 to TRBJ1-4, with 7 bases fitting TRBD1. Germline lookup yields CDR1 SGHTA and CDR2 FQGTGA. The CDR3 has 11 residues. In nucleotides, the CDR3 is TGTGCCAGCAGCCAGGGGGAAAAACTGTTTTTC. This codes for CASSQGEKLFF. The full variable domain, rest sourced from reference TRBV7-3 and TRBJ1-4, is GAGVSQTPSNKVTEKGKYVELRCDPISGHTALYWYRQSLGQGPEFLIYFQGTGAADDSGLPNDRFFAVRPEGSVSTLKIQRTERGDSAVYLCASSQGEKLFFGSGTQLSVL.

This sequence joins TRBV7-6 and TRBJ2-7, with TRBD2 as a possible D gene (5 bases). The CDR3 length is 11 residues. The germline CDR1 and CDR2 sequences are SGHVS and FNYEAQ. V shed 5 bases and J shed 6 bases, with 8 bases lying between them. CDR3 in DNA: TGTGCCAGCAGCGGGAGAGGCGAGCAGTACTTC. It translates to CASSGRGEQYF.

This chain uses TRBV20-1 with TRBJ2-1; 8 nucleotides agree with TRBD2. The CDR3 totals 18 residues. V was pared by 6 bases and J by 10 bases, with 26 bases of the junction left unmatched. CDR1 and CDR2 (germline): DFQATT, SNEGSKA (reference sequence). CDR3 region: CSAPQAGVLSSGANEQFF. The CDR3 DNA sequence: TGCAGTGCCCCCCAAGCGGGGGTATTGAGCTCTGGGGCCAACGAGCAGTTCTTC.

The sample holds many counts of this clonotype. The V call is TRBV28, the J call TRBJ2-2, with 8 bases aligning to TRBD2. J was trimmed by 0 bases and V by 6 bases; bases with no gene match: 12. The CDR3 runs to 18 residues. Germline V gene sequence: CDR1 MDHEN, CDR2 SYDVKM. The CDR3 protein is CASSSLWRGATNTGELFF. In DNA form, the CDR3 reads TGTGCCAGCAGCTCCCTTTGGCGGGGGGCTACGAACACCGGGGAGCTGTTTTTT.

Details on this clonotype: A much larger clone differs by one base, so this may be a read error. Because it lacks the conserved phenylalanine or tryptophan at the end, this CDR3 is likely a read error. This chain connects TRBV27 to TRBJ1-1; TRBD1 agrees at 7 bases. The CDR3 sequence is 14 residues long. Losses at the gene ends were 3 bases for V and 7 bases for J; bases not matched to a gene: 8. Germline lookup yields CDR1 MNHEY and CDR2 SMNVEV (reference sequence). This CDR3 is CASSFPGQSSEAFL. The DNA of the CDR3 is TGTGCCAGCAGTTTTCCGGGACAGAGTAGTGAAGCTTTCCTT.

The table lists this clonotype with many counts. This chain joins TRBV6-1 and TRBJ2-3; TRBD2 aligns across 7 bases. V shed 10 bases, J shed 2 bases, and the junction held 6 bases outside the gene matches. Germline V CDR1 and CDR2: MNHNS, SASEGT. The CDR3 extends over 13 amino acids. The CDR3 nucleotides are TGTGCCACTGGACTAGATTACACAGATACGCAGTATTTT. Its protein product is CATGLDYTDTQYF.

This chain connects TRBV20-1 to TRBJ1-1; 11 bases fit TRBD1. The CDR3 length is 15 residues. J was trimmed by 0 bases and V by 7 bases; bases with no gene match: 7. The germline CDR1 and CDR2 sequences are DFQATT and SNEGSKA (reference sequence). Written as DNA, the CDR3 is TGCAGTGGGGGGACAGGGGGGACTATGAACACTGAAGCTTTCTTT. Protein product: CSGGTGGTMNTEAFF.

V usage is TRBV20-1 and J usage is TRBJ1-6; D perhaps matches TRBD1 (5 bases). Germline V gene sequence: CDR1 DFQATT, CDR2 SNEGSKA (reference sequence). This CDR3 is built from 13 residues. Trimming removed 3 bases from V and 9 bases from J, with 12 bases in between. CDR3 in DNA: TGCAGTGCTAGCGGGCAGGGAGGTTCACCCCTCCACTTT. Amino acid sequence: CSASGQGGSPLHF.

This clonotype was recorded at least ten times. V gene TRBV2 combines with J gene TRBJ2-7; D might be TRBD2 (5 bases). Germline CDR1 SNHLY, CDR2 FYNNEI. V was trimmed by 10 bases and J by 5 bases, leaving 18 bases between them. The CDR3 runs 13 residues. CDR3 DNA: TGTGCCACAACCCGGGATTATACAGACGAGCAGTACTTC. The encoded protein is CATTRDYTDEQYF.

This clonotype was recorded at least ten times. This sequence joins TRBV7-9 and TRBJ1-4; a weak D match, TRBD1 (6 bases). The CDR3 consists of 13 residues. Germline CDR1 reads SEHNR; CDR2 reads FQNEAQ (reference sequence). V was pared by 5 bases and J by 7 bases, with 11 bases between. CDR3 sequence (DNA): TGTGCCAGCAGCGGAGGGACAACTGAAAAACTGTTTTTT. This codes for CASSGGTTEKLFF.

The DNA of the CDR3 is TGTGCCAGCTGCCAAGGGTTCGGCCTTAGCAATCAGCCCCAGCATTTT. As protein: CASCQGFGLSNQPQHF. The chain recombines TRBV28 with TRBJ1-5; no reliable D call. V lost 8 bases and J 0 bases, leaving 17 bases between the germline ends. Germline V gene lookup returns CDR1 MDHEN and CDR2 SYDVKM. The CDR3 consists of 16 residues.

This clonotype is classed as medium-sized. The J gene is TRBJ2-5, the V gene TRBV20-1; D tentatively fits TRBD1 or TRBD2 (5 bases each). The V and J ends lost 0 bases and 5 bases respectively, with 10 bases between them. CDR1 DFQATT and CDR2 SNEGSKA come from the germline V gene (reference sequence). CDR3 length: 13 amino acids. This CDR3 reads CSARDTGRETQYF. The CDR3 DNA reads as TGCAGTGCTAGAGATACGGGGCGGGAGACCCAGTACTTC.

Concerning this clonotype: Sequence at one end of the junction differs from germline and may be a read error. The J gene is TRBJ2-1, the V gene TRBV5-4, with D possibly called TRBD1 or TRBD2 (5 bases each). CDR3 length: 14 residues. Germline CDR1 SGHNT, CDR2 YYREEE (reference sequence). CDR3 loop: CASSVPRDHNERFF. Written as DNA, the CDR3 is TGTGCCAGCAGCGTACCCCGGGACCACAATGAGCGGTTCTTC. Complete variable domain (other parts from reference TRBV5-4 and TRBJ2-1): ETGVTQSPTHLIKTRGQQVTLRCSSQSGHNTVSWYQQALGQGPQFIFQYYREEENGRGNFPPRFSGLQFPNYSSELNVNALELDDSALYLCASSVPRDHNERFFGPGTRLTVL.

The rearrangement uses TRBV20-1 and TRBJ1-2; 7 bases line up with TRBD1. The CDR3 spans 10 residues. Germline V gene data show CDR1 as DFQATT and CDR2 as SNEGSKA (reference sequence). V lost 7 bases to trimming and J lost 8 bases; unmatched junction nucleotides: 4. The CDR3 is CSGDSSGYTF. DNA of the CDR3: TGCAGTGGGGACAGCTCCGGCTACACCTTC.

Comments on this clonotype: Compared with germline, one end of the junction differs, possibly owing to a read error. The V and J genes are TRBV12-3 or TRBV12-4 and TRBJ2-3; 8 nucleotides match TRBD1. The CDR3 contains 13 residues. CDR3 DNA: TGTGCCAGCAGTCCACTCGACAGGGGCACGCATTATTTT. This encodes CASSPLDRGTHYF.

This clonotype was detected ten times or more. The chain carries TRBV6-5 and TRBJ2-7; D is unclear. Trimming took off 4 bases at V and 12 bases at J, with 4 bases between the two ends. The CDR3 is 8 amino acids. The V gene's germline CDR1 is MNHEY and CDR2 SVGAGI. In nucleotides, the CDR3 is TGTGCCAGCAGTTTCGGGTACTTC. Encoded protein: CASSFGYF.